This is a list of T cell receptor beta chains from one sample in a study of Ad26.COV2.S vaccination and SARS-CoV-2 variants. Sequencing used immunoSEQ multiplex PCR; TCRdb keeps in-frame clones, though not all of them. The table includes about 420,000 clones, approximately 87% detected once. The sample was peripheral blood, taken in a trial of Ad26.COV2.S vaccine versus placebo. These TCRs come from a person between 18 and 60 years old who received the Ad26.COV2.S COVID-19 vaccine or a placebo. Each CDR3 is given with its conserved first and last residue. The D gene is left open where the match is weak. Clone sizes are given selectively: once, few, many, or a class where the clone is expanded.

TRBV29-1,.,TRBJ1-4,.,TGCAGCGTTGTCTGGCTTTCTAATGAAAAACTGTTTTTT,CSVVWLSNEKLFF
TRBV9,once,TRBJ1-4,.,TGTGCCAGCAGCCCAAGAGGGGGGCTTAATGAAAAACTGTTTTTT,CASSPRGGLNEKLFF
TRBV5-1,.,TRBJ1-3,.,TGCGCCAGCAGCTTGGTGGGGGGCTCTGGAAACACCATATATTTT,CASSLVGGSGNTIYF
TRBV27,.,TRBJ1-1,TRBD1,TGTGCCAGCAGTTCCCAGGGACAGGCGAACACTGAAGCTTTCTTT,CASSSQGQANTEAFF
TRBV15,.,TRBJ2-5,.,TGTGCCACCAGCAGAGATCCCACACCCAGATGGGAGACCCAGTACTTC,CATSRDPTPRWETQYF
TRBV15,.,TRBJ2-7,.,TGTGCCACCAGCAGAGATTTGGCAGACCGCTCCTACGAGCAGTACTTC,CATSRDLADRSYEQYF
TRBV6-5,.,TRBJ2-1,TRBD1,TGTGCCAGCAGGCTATCACAGGGGTCCTACAATGAGCAGTTCTTC,CASRLSQGSYNEQFF
TRBV7-9,.,TRBJ1-5,.,TGTGCCAGCAGCTTAGGTCCGATCAATCAGCCCCAGCATTTT,CASSLGPINQPQHF
TRBV7-9,.,TRBJ2-2,TRBD1,TGTGCCAGCAGCTCTCCACCGGGGACAGCAAACACCGGGGAGCTGTTTTTT,CASSSPPGTANTGELFF
TRBV29-1,few,TRBJ2-7,TRBD2,TGCAGCGTTTCCGGGACTAGCGGGGGAGGCTACGAGCAGTACTTC,CSVSGTSGGGYEQYF
TRBV15,.,TRBJ1-1,.,TGTGCCACCAGCAGAGATTCCGGGGTAACAAACACTGAAGCTTTCTTT,CATSRDSGVTNTEAFF
TRBV2,.,TRBJ1-2,.,TGTGCCAGCTCTGGGGCATCGCCTAACTATGGCTACACCTTC,CASSGASPNYGYTF
TRBV28,.,TRBJ1-4,.,TGTGCCAGCAGTCCTCACTCACAGGGTCGTGAAAAACTGTTTTTT,CASSPHSQGREKLFF
TRBV27,.,TRBJ1-1,.,TGTGCCAGCAGGGTACAAAGGGCAGGGCGGAACACTGAAGCTTTCTTT,CASRVQRAGRNTEAFF
TRBV19,.,TRBJ2-1,.,TGTGCCAGTAGACTATCGGGACTCAGGCCCTCCAATGAGCAGTTCTTC,CASRLSGLRPSNEQFF
TRBV27,.,TRBJ2-7,TRBD2,TGTGCCAGCAGTCCTAGCGGGCAGGGCACCTACGAGCAGTACTTC,CASSPSGQGTYEQYF
TRBV5-1,once,TRBJ2-3,.,TGCGCCAGCAGCAAGGACCCTCAGCGCACAGATACGCAGTATTTT,CASSKDPQRTDTQYF
TRBV9,once,TRBJ1-2,.,TGTGCCAGCAGCGTAGCCAGGGCGAACTATGGCTACACCTTC,CASSVARANYGYTF